A selection of T cell receptor beta chains follows, all from one sample in a study of beta chain features in type 1 diabetes. Assay used: immunoSEQ multiplex PCR; TCRdb lists only in-frame clones, some missing. This table holds around 250,000 clones, 27% found once. Sequencing was done on a sample of central memory CD4+ T cells from blood. These receptors were collected from a man aged 30 to 45 in good health. Each CDR3 is given with its conserved first and last residue. Each record gives: D gene, J gene, V gene, clone size, CDR3 protein, CDR3 DNA. D genes are given only for firm matches. Only some rows state a clone size, as once, few, many or a class for expanded clones.

D: -; J: TRBJ2-2; V: TRBV2; size: few; CDR3: CASSETGVGAGELFF; DNA: TGTGCCAGCAGTGAAACTGGGGTTGGCGCCGGGGAGCTGTTTTTT
D: TRBD1; J: TRBJ1-2; V: TRBV29-1; size: -; CDR3: CSALQGSYGYTF; DNA: TGCAGCGCCTTACAGGGGAGCTATGGCTACACCTTC
D: TRBD2; J: TRBJ2-5; V: TRBV5-4; size: -; CDR3: CASSLGPSGQETQYF; DNA: TGTGCCAGCAGCTTGGGCCCTAGCGGCCAAGAGACCCAGTACTTC
D: -; J: TRBJ2-7; V: TRBV30; size: few; CDR3: CAWTLGRANEQYF; DNA: TGTGCCTGGACCCTCGGCAGAGCCAACGAGCAGTACTTC
D: -; J: TRBJ2-3; V: TRBV15; size: -; CDR3: CATSRDRQGLFPLTDTQYF; DNA: TGTGCCACCAGCAGAGATCGGCAGGGGCTGTTCCCGTTGACAGATACGCAGTATTTT
D: TRBD2; J: TRBJ2-5; V: TRBV27; size: few; CDR3: CASSPIGLAGDKETQYF; DNA: TGTGCCAGCAGCCCAATAGGACTAGCGGGAGATAAGGAGACCCAGTACTTC
D: TRBD2; J: TRBJ2-7; V: TRBV7-2; size: few; CDR3: CASSPGTSSGEQYF; DNA: TGTGCCAGCAGCCCCGGGACTAGCTCGGGCGAGCAGTACTTC
D: TRBD1; J: TRBJ1-1; V: TRBV11-2; size: -; CDR3: CASSPLQGTTEAFF; DNA: TGTGCCAGCAGCCCACTACAGGGGACGACTGAAGCTTTCTTT
D: TRBD1; J: TRBJ1-2; V: TRBV7-2; size: -; CDR3: CASRGQGEGGYTF; DNA: TGTGCCAGCCGTGGACAGGGGGAAGGGGGCTACACCTTC
D: -; J: TRBJ1-3; V: TRBV7-9; size: -; CDR3: CASSHDVAGNTIYF; DNA: TGTGCCAGCAGCCACGACGTAGCAGGAAACACCATATATTTT
D: -; J: TRBJ2-5; V: TRBV6-6; size: -; CDR3: CASTLGGAGETQYF; DNA: TGTGCCAGCACCCTAGGAGGGGCGGGGGAGACCCAGTACTTC
D: -; J: TRBJ1-2; V: TRBV27; size: few; CDR3: CASSSGPYYGYTF; DNA: TGTGCCAGCAGTTCGGGACCCTACTATGGCTACACCTTC
D: -; J: TRBJ1-1; V: TRBV29-1; size: -; CDR3: CSAFGQLNTEAFF; DNA: TGCAGCGCCTTCGGACAGTTAAACACTGAAGCTTTCTTT
D: -; J: TRBJ2-1; V: TRBV7-9; size: -; CDR3: CASSLGTLSEQFF; DNA: TGTGCCAGCAGCTTAGGGACACTAAGTGAGCAGTTCTTC
D: -; J: TRBJ2-5; V: TRBV29-1; size: few; CDR3: CSSRKQREPQETQYF; DNA: TGCAGCTCAAGAAAGCAGCGCGAACCTCAAGAGACCCAGTACTTC
D: -; J: TRBJ2-3; V: TRBV18; size: -; CDR3: CASSPQSGDKTQYF; DNA: TGTGCCAGCTCACCACAGAGCGGCGACAAGACGCAGTATTTT
D: -; J: TRBJ1-5; V: TRBV2; size: -; CDR3: CASRLNLPQPQHF; DNA: TGTGCCAGCAGGTTAAACCTCCCCCAGCCCCAGCATTTT
D: -; J: TRBJ1-2; V: TRBV30; size: few; CDR3: CAWRKRQSYGYTF; DNA: TGTGCCTGGAGGAAGCGGCAGAGTTATGGCTACACCTTC
D: -; J: TRBJ1-5; V: TRBV7-9; size: few; CDR3: CASAGGALGNQPQHF; DNA: TGTGCCAGCGCAGGAGGGGCCCTCGGGAATCAGCCCCAGCATTTT
D: -; J: TRBJ2-1; V: TRBV7-9; size: few; CDR3: CASSGLVDSSYNEQFF; DNA: TGTGCCAGCAGCGGACTTGTGGACTCCTCCTACAATGAGCAGTTCTTC
D: -; J: TRBJ1-2; V: TRBV4-1; size: many; CDR3: CASSQVTGGYTF; DNA: TGCGCCAGCAGCCAAGTCACCGGTGGCTACACCTTC
D: -; J: TRBJ1-2; V: TRBV29-1; size: few; CDR3: CSTGEGYGYTF; DNA: TGCAGCACAGGCGAAGGCTATGGCTACACCTTC
D: TRBD1; J: TRBJ2-3; V: TRBV18; size: few; CDR3: CASSPNGQGTDTQYF; DNA: TGTGCCAGCTCACCTAACGGACAGGGTACAGATACGCAGTATTTT
D: TRBD2; J: TRBJ2-5; V: TRBV14; size: -; CDR3: CASSRSAGQTSQYF; DNA: TGTGCCAGCAGCCGGTCAGCGGGGCAAACTTCCCAGTACTTC
D: TRBD2; J: TRBJ2-3; V: TRBV9; size: -; CDR3: CASSSKAGGSTDTQYF; DNA: TGTGCCAGCAGCTCAAAAGCGGGGGGATCCACAGATACGCAGTATTTT
D: TRBD1; J: TRBJ2-6; V: TRBV30; size: -; CDR3: CAFNRDRVRSGANVLTF; DNA: TGTGCCTTTAACCGGGACAGGGTACGATCTGGGGCCAACGTCCTGACTTTC
D: -; J: TRBJ2-5; V: TRBV4-1; size: -; CDR3: CASSHSISYRETQYF; DNA: TGCGCCAGCAGCCACTCCATCTCGTATAGGGAGACCCAGTACTTC
D: TRBD1; J: TRBJ2-5; V: TRBV5-8; size: -; CDR3: CASSFGQEQETQYF; DNA: TGTGCCAGCAGCTTTGGACAGGAGCAAGAGACCCAGTACTTC
D: TRBD1; J: TRBJ2-7; V: TRBV28; size: -; CDR3: CASSGTGGPLFEQYF; DNA: TGTGCCAGCAGTGGGACAGGGGGCCCCCTCTTTGAGCAGTACTTC
D: TRBD2; J: TRBJ2-1; V: TRBV27; size: few; CDR3: CASSGSGRAREQFF; DNA: TGTGCCAGCAGTGGTAGCGGGAGGGCAAGAGAGCAGTTCTTC
D: TRBD2; J: TRBJ2-5; V: TRBV25-1; size: few; CDR3: CASSPTSVGWQETQYF; DNA: TGTGCCAGCAGCCCTACTAGCGTAGGGTGGCAAGAGACCCAGTACTTC
D: -; J: TRBJ1-5; V: TRBV7-9; size: -; CDR3: CASSLGTEFGNQPQHF; DNA: TGTGCCAGCAGCTTAGGGACAGAGTTTGGCAATCAGCCCCAGCATTTT
D: -; J: TRBJ1-5; V: TRBV6-5; size: -; CDR3: CASTSRGGNQPQHF; DNA: TGTGCCAGCACCTCGCGGGGGGGCAATCAGCCCCAGCATTTT